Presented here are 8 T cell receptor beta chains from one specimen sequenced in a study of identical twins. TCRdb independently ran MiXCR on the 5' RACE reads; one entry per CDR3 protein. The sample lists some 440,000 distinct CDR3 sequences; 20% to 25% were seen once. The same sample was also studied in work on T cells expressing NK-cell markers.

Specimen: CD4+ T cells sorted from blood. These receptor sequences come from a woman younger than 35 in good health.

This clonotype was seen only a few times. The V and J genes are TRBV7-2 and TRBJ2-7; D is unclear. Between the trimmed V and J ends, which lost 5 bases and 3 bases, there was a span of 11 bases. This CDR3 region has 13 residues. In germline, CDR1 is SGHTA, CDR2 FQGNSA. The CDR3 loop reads CASSIGPDYEQYF. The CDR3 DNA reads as TGTGCCAGCAGCATCGGGCCTGACTACGAGCAGTACTTC.

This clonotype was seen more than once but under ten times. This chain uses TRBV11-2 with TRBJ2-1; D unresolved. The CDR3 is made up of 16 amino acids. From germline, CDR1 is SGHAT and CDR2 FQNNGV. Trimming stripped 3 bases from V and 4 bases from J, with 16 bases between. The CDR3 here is CASSFSFGNLYNEQFF. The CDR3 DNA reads TGTGCCAGCAGCTTTTCTTTTGGGAACCTTTACAATGAGCAGTTCTTC.

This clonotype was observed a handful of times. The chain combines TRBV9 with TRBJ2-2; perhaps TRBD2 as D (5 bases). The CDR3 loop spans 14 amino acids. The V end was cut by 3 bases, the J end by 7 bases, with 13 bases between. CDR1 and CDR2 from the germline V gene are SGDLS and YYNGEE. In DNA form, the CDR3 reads TGTGCCAGCAGCGAGCGGACCTTGGGCGGGGAGCTGTTTTTT. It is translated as CASSERTLGGELFF. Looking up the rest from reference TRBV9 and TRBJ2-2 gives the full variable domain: DSGVTQTPKHLITATGQRVTLRCSPRSGDLSVYWYQQSLDQGLQFLIQYYNGEERAKGNILERFSAQQFPDLHSELNLSSLELGDSALYFCASSERTLGGELFFGEGSRLTVL.

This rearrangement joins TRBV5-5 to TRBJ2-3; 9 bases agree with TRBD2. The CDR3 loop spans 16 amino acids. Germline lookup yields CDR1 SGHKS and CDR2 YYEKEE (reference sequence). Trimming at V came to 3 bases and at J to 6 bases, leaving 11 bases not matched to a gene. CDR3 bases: TGTGCCAGCAGCTCGAGCGGGACTAGCCTCCTGGATACGCAGTATTTT. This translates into CASSSSGTSLLDTQYF.

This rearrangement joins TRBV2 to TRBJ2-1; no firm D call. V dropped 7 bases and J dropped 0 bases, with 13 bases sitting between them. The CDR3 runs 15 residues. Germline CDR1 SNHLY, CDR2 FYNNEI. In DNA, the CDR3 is TGTGCCAGCAAACTATCCACCTCCTCCTACAATGAGCAGTTCTTC. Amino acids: CASKLSTSSYNEQFF.

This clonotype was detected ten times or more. The CDR3 DNA reads as TGTGCCAGCAGCCCAGCTGACAGGGGACCCCTCCACTTT. It encodes CASSPADRGPLHF. The gene calls are TRBV7-2 and TRBJ1-6, with 8 bases lining up with TRBD1. The length of the CDR3 is 13 residues. Trimming cost V 5 bases and J 12 bases; bases outside gene matches: 6. CDR1 is SGHTA and CDR2 is FQGNSA in the germline V gene.

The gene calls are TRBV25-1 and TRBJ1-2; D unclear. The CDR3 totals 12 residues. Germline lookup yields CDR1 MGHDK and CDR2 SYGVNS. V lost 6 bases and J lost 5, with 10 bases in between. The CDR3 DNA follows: TGTGCCAGCAGCGCGGCGTCTTATGGCTACACCTTC. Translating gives CASSAASYGYTF.

The CDR3: CSARALDGTDTQYF. Here the CDR3 DNA reads TGCAGTGCTAGAGCACTAGATGGCACAGATACGCAGTATTTT. The V gene is TRBV20-1, the J gene TRBJ2-3, with a tentative D call TRBD2 (5 bases). This CDR3 is 14 amino acids long. The V and J ends lost 1 base and 1 base respectively, with 9 bases between them. CDR1 is DFQATT and CDR2 is SNEGSKA in the germline V gene (reference sequence).